This TCR beta chain was captured in a study of beta chain features in type 1 diabetes. Notes on the study in general: In all four CD4+ subsets, TCRB CDR3 length was significantly, moderately reduced in type 1 diabetes. Patients with type 1 diabetes showed fewer VDJ junction insertions and more deletions.

Every bit of the isolated RNA underwent reverse transcription, so sequencing read expressed TCRB transcripts. Profiling relied on immunoSEQ multiplex PCR, and the TCRdb table lists in-frame clones only, not all of them. The sample carries over 600,000 clones, approximately 13% recorded once. This CDR3 has 13 residues. Germline values: CDR1 MNHNS, CDR2 SASEGT. Trimming at V came to 5 bases and at J to 5 bases, leaving 4 bases not matched to a gene. Sorted populations were all over 98% pure. This clone came up a few times. Its matching antigen is unknown. Sequencing was done on a sample of naive CD4+ T cells from blood. The chain recombines TRBV6-1 with TRBJ1-2; TRBD1 matches at 8 bases. The receptor's source is a young man with type 1 diabetes. CDR3 sequence reads: CASSSRTGYGYTF. Written as DNA, the CDR3 is TGTGCCAGCAGTAGTAGGACAGGGTATGGCTACACCTTC.